The 10 T cell receptor beta chains listed next were all sequenced from one sample in a study of cytomegalovirus exposure and HLA in healthy donors. The PCR employed 60 Vbeta primers together with 13 Jbeta primers. Some clones are missing from TCRdb's copy, which holds only in-frame ones; the method was immunoSEQ multiplex PCR. The sample holds tens of thousands of clones, 70% to 90% seen once. The sample consisted of PBMCs. The receptor set was obtained from a woman in her thirties in good health and CMV-seronegative.

Here the CDR3 DNA reads TGTGCCAGCAGAACACAGGGGGCTCAACAGCCCCAGCATTTT. It codes for CASRTQGAQQPQHF. V and J are TRBV28 and TRBJ1-5; 9 nucleotides agree with TRBD1. CDR1 and CDR2 (germline): MDHEN, SYDVKM. The CDR3 is 14 residues long. The V gene end was trimmed by 6 bases and the J gene end by 7 bases; junction bases not matched to a gene: 7.

The rearrangement uses TRBV28 and TRBJ1-4; TRBD1 is a possible D gene (6 bases). CDR3 length: 13 residues. Trimming left V 3 bases short and J 12 bases short, with 14 bases between. CDR1 and CDR2 from the germline V gene are MDHEN and SYDVKM. CDR3 region: CASSFGGGGELFF. The CDR3 DNA reads TGTGCCAGCAGTTTCGGAGGGGGAGGGGAACTGTTTTTT.

This chain links TRBV19 with TRBJ2-5, with 9 bases matching TRBD2. The CDR3 is 15 amino acids. J lost 0 bases, V lost 5 bases, and 4 bases had no gene match. Germline CDR1 LNHDA, CDR2 SQIVND (reference sequence). CDR3: CASSVTSGYQETQYF. CDR3 coding DNA: TGTGCCAGTAGTGTCACTAGCGGGTACCAAGAGACCCAGTACTTC.

V and J are TRBV5-5 and TRBJ1-2; 7 bases align to TRBD1. There are 15 residues in the CDR3. Germline V lookup: CDR1 SGHKS, CDR2 YYEKEE (reference sequence). With 0 bases clipped from V and 1 base from J, the junction kept 3 bases outside the gene matches. CDR3 protein: CASSLGDSGNYGYTF. For the CDR3, the DNA is TGTGCCAGCAGCTTGGGGGACAGCGGTAACTATGGCTACACCTTC.

Remarks on this clone: The sample carries other DNA sequences with the same CDR3. The rearrangement links TRBV16 to TRBJ1-6; tentative D call: TRBD1 (5 bases). Trimming took off 4 bases at V and 6 bases at J, with 10 bases between the two ends. The length of the CDR3 is 14 residues. Germline values: CDR1 KGHSY, CDR2 FQNENV. The CDR3 is CASSRDFGNSPLHF. DNA of the CDR3: TGTGCCAGCAGCCGGGACTTTGGTAATTCACCCCTCCACTTT. Filled out from reference TRBV16 and TRBJ1-6, the complete variable domain reads GEEVAQTPKHLVRGEGQKAKLYCAPIKGHSYVFWYQQVLKNEFKFLISFQNENVFDETGMPKERFSAKCLPNSPCSLEIQATKLEDSAVYFCASSRDFGNSPLHFGNGTRLTVT.

The chain employs TRBV28 and TRBJ1-2, with TRBD1 as a possible D gene (6 bases). V lost 4 bases, J lost 8 bases, and 23 bases lay in between. This CDR3 spans 16 amino acids. Germline values: CDR1 MDHEN, CDR2 SYDVKM. As DNA, the CDR3 is TGTGCCAGCAGTTCGGAGGCCGAGGGAGGGGGAAGAGGCTACACCTTC. This sequence encodes CASSSEAEGGGRGYTF.

The V call is TRBV28, the J call TRBJ2-7; 7 nucleotides line up with TRBD1. Germline CDR1 reads MDHEN; CDR2 reads SYDVKM. Trimming cost V 7 bases and J 2 bases; bases outside gene matches: 8. The CDR3 consists of 14 residues. This CDR3 is CASINRGSAYEQYF. As DNA, the CDR3 is TGTGCCAGCATCAACAGGGGATCGGCCTACGAGCAGTACTTC.

This sequence joins TRBV18 and TRBJ1-5; possibly TRBD1 for D (5 bases). V lost 4 bases and J 5 bases, leaving 15 bases between the germline ends. CDR1 and CDR2 from the germline V gene are KGHSH and LQKENI. The CDR3 is made up of 15 amino acids. The CDR3 region has the DNA TGTGCCAGCTCACTGGGGCGCAGGGTCGATCAGCCCCAGCATTTT. This codes for CASSLGRRVDQPQHF.

In this sample, this clone turned up once. This chain joins TRBV7-2 and TRBJ2-7; 9 nucleotides agree with TRBD1. The J segment lost 3 bases and the V segment lost 5 bases, leaving 8 bases of the junction unmatched. This CDR3 contains 15 residues. Germline CDR1 and CDR2: SGHTA and FQGNSA. The DNA for the CDR3 is TGTGCCAGCAGCGCCGAAGGGACAGGGATCTACGAGCAGTACTTC. Amino acid sequence: CASSAEGTGIYEQYF.

Concerning this clone: An end of the junction differs from the germline gene, which may be a read error. The chain employs TRBV5-1 and TRBJ1-3; D might be TRBD1 (6 bases). The CDR3 has 15 amino acids. Germline V gene lookup returns CDR1 SGHRS and CDR2 YFSETQ. The CDR3: CASSPLGASGSTIYF. The CDR3 DNA reads as TGCGCCAGCAGCCCACTGGGGGCCTCTGGAAGCACCATATATTTT.